A single T cell receptor (beta chain) is shown here with its context. The antigen is not known. Naive-designated CD8 cells lacked CD45RO, were positively enriched for CCR7, and omitted terminally differentiated effector memory CD45RA+ cells. Participating donors were healthy, HIV-negative adults free of recent acute infections or vaccinations. The CDR3 spans 15 residues. V gave up 6 bases and J gave up 4 bases; unmatched junction bases: 8. Per germline, CDR1 SEHNR and CDR2 FQNEAQ (reference sequence). The data stem from a study of shared clonotypes between healthy human individuals. At the level of the study: Aged between 18 and 49, the donors were a couple of women and three men.

Study-wide results and caveats: Relative to memory subsets, naive subsets generally showed larger estimated richness. Non-shared clonotypes were found to have lower generation probabilities than the clonotypes that were shared by all four of the sorted-subset donors.

Here immunoSEQ multiplex PCR was the method, and the copy in TCRdb shows in-frame clones only, minus some. The sample shows about 2 million clones, about 95% of them seen only once. The V call is TRBV7-9, the J call TRBJ2-1; the match to TRBD2 covers 8 bases. The sample consisted of naive CD8+ T cells sorted from blood. This clonotype was sampled from a man aged 18 to 30 in good health. The CDR3 nucleotides read TGTGCCAGCAGTGACACTAGCGGACTTTACAATGAGCAGTTCTTC. Its translation is CASSDTSGLYNEQFF.